This T cell receptor (beta chain) emerged from a study of vaccination effects on CD4 cells after COVID-19. TCRdb's table, derived via immunoSEQ multiplex PCR, lists solely in-frame clones and lacks some. The sample lists 25,000 to 35,000 clones, around 70% seen once, with about a tenth in the top ten. Germline CDR1 reads SEHNR; CDR2 reads FQNEAQ (reference sequence). V shed 1 base and J shed 4 bases, with 13 bases lying between them. The CDR3 contains 15 residues. Whole-study findings and limits: Convalescent patients were scarce, and early post-infection timepoints were absent.

Using viral peptide pools, the ViraFEST assay grew out antigen-specific CD4+ T cells prior to sequencing. Culture lasted 10 days before CD4+ T cell isolation. Everyone in the study got two shots of either the BNT162b2 or mRNA-1273 vaccine. Regarding this clone: Its antigen is unknown.

The sequence came from a human donor who received a COVID-19 vaccine. The chain uses TRBV7-9 and TRBJ1-2; possibly TRBD1 for D (6 bases). The input for sequencing was CD4+ T cells from PBMCs cultured with HCoV-NL63 spike peptides, taken after COVID-19 vaccination. CDR3: CASSLELGTSYGYTF. DNA for the CDR3: TGTGCCAGCAGCTTAGAGCTTGGGACAAGCTATGGCTACACCTTC.